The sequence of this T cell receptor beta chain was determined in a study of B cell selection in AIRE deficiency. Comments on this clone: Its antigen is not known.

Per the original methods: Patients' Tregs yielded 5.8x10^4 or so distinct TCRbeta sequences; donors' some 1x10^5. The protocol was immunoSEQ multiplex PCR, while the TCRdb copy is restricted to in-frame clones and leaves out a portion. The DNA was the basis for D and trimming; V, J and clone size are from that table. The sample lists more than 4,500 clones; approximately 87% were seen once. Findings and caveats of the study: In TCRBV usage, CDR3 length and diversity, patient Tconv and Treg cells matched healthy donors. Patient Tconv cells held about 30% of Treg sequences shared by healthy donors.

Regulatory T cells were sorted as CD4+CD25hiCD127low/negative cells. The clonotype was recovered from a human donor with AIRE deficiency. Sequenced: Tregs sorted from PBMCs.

CDR3 nucleotides: TGCGCCAGCAGCCCGGACGGGGAAGGGACCCAGTACTTC. This codes for CASSPDGEGTQYF. V and J are TRBV5-1 and TRBJ2-5; possibly TRBD2 for D (5 bases). V lost 4 bases, J lost 7 bases, and 14 bases lay in between. Germline V CDR1 and CDR2: SGHRS, YFSETQ. The CDR3 is 13 residues long.